This T cell receptor (beta chain) was captured by sequencing in a study of shared clonotypes between healthy human individuals. The method was immunoSEQ multiplex PCR; TCRdb's version includes in-frame clones alone and lacks a portion of them. Altogether hundreds of thousands of clones are present, around three quarters being singletons, with the ten largest covering more than 10%. Between the trimmed V and J ends, which lost 3 bases and 3 bases, there was a span of 2 bases. Looked up from germline, CDR1 is SEHNR and CDR2 is FQNEAQ (reference sequence). The CDR3 loop spans 12 amino acids. Material: PBMCs. V and J are TRBV7-9 and TRBJ2-2; D is unresolved. The clonotype originates from a woman aged 40 to 50 in good health. Some clones in this sample may be carry-over from other donors' samples. The CDR3 DNA reads as TGTGCCAGCAGCTTGTACACCGGGGAGCTGTTTTTT. This translates into CASSLYTGELFF.